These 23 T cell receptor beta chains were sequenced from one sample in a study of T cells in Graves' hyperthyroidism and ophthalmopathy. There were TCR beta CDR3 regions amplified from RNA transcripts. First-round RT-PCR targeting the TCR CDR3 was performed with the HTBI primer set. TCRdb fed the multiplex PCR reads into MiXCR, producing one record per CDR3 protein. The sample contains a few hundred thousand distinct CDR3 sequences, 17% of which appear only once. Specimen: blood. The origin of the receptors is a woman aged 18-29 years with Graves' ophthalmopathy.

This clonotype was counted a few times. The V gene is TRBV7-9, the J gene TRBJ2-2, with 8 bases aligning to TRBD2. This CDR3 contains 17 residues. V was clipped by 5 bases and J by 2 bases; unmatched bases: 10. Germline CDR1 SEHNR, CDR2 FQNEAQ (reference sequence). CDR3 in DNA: TGTGCCAGCAGCCAAGATCTGACTAGCGCCAACACCGGGGAGCTGTTTTTT. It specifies CASSQDLTSANTGELFF.

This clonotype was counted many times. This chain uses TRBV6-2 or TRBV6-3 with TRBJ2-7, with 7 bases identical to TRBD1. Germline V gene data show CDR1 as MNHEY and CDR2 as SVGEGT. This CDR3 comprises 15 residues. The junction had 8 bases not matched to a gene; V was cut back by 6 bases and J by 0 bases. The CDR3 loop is CASRQAGTDSYEQYF. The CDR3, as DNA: TGTGCCAGCAGACAAGCCGGGACAGACTCCTACGAGCAGTACTTC.

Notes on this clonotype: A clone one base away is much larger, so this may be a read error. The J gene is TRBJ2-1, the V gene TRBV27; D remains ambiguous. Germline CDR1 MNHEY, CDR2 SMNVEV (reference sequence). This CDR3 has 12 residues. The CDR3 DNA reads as TGTGCCAGCAGTTCCGCCCACAATGAGCAGCTCTTC. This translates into CASSSAHNEQLF.

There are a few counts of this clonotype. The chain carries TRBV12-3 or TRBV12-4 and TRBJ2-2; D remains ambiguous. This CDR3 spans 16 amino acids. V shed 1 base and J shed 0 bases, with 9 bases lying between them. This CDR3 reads CASSLESGPNTGELFF. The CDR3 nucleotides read TGTGCCAGCAGTTTAGAGTCGGGCCCGAACACCGGGGAGCTGTTTTTT.

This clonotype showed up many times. The CDR3 sequence is CASSAGLAGRNEQFF. The CDR3 DNA is TGTGCCAGCAGCGCGGGACTAGCGGGAAGGAATGAGCAGTTCTTC. The gene calls are TRBV7-2 and TRBJ2-1; 13 positions agree with TRBD2. Per the germline V gene, CDR1 is SGHTA and CDR2 is FQGNSA. This CDR3 is 15 amino acids long. Trimming cost V 5 bases and J 7 bases; bases outside gene matches: 5. The full variable domain, completed using reference TRBV7-2 and TRBJ2-1, is GAGVSQSPSNKVTEKGKDVELRCDPISGHTALYWYRQSLGQGLEFLIYFQGNSAPDKSGLPSDRFSAERTGGSVSTLTIQRTQQEDSAVYLCASSAGLAGRNEQFFGPGTRLTVL.

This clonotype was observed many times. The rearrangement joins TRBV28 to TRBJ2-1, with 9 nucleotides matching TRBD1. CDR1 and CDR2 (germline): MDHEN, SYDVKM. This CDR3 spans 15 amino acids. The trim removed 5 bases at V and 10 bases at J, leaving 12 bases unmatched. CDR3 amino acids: CASSPTGTGRREQFF. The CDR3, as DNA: TGTGCCAGCAGTCCAACCGGGACAGGGCGGAGGGAGCAGTTCTTC.

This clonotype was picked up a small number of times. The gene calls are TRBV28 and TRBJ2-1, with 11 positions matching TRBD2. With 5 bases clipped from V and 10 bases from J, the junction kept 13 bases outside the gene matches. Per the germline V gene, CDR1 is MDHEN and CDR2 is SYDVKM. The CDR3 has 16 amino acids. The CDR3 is CASSALTGTSGEEQFF. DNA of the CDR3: TGTGCCAGCAGTGCACTAACCGGGACTAGCGGAGAAGAGCAGTTCTTC.

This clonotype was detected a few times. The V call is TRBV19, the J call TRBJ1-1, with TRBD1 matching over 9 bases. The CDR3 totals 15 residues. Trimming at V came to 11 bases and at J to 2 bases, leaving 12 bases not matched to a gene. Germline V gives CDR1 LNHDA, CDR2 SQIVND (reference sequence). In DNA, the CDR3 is TGTGCCTCCAGTAGCCCGGACAGGGGAAACACTGAAGCTTTCTTT. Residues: CASSSPDRGNTEAFF.

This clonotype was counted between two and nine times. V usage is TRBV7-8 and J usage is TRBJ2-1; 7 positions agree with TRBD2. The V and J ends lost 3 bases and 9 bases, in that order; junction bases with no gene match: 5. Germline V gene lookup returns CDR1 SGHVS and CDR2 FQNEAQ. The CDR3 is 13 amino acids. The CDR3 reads CASSFWLAVEQFF. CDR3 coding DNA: TGTGCCAGCAGCTTTTGGCTAGCGGTTGAGCAGTTCTTC.

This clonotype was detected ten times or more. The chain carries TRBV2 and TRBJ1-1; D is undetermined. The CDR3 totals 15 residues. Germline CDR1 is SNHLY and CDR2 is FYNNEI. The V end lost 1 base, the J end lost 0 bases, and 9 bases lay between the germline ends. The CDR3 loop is CASSEVHRLNTEAFF. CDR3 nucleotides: TGTGCCAGCAGTGAAGTTCACAGACTGAACACTGAAGCTTTCTTT.

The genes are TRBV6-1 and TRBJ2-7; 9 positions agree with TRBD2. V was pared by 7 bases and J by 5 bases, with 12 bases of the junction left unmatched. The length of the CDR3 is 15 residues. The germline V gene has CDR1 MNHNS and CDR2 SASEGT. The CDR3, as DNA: TGTGCCAGCACCCCGGGGGGCGGGAGGGCCAACGAGCAGTACTTC. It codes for CASTPGGGRANEQYF.

The CDR3 nucleotides are TGTGCCAGCAGTCGGGGGGAGCGAGACACATATGGCTACACCTTC. This sequence encodes CASSRGERDTYGYTF. The chain is built from TRBV6-1 and TRBJ1-2; D may be TRBD1 (5 bases). Trimming took 5 bases from V and 5 from J, leaving 18 bases between them. Germline V lookup: CDR1 MNHNS, CDR2 SASEGT. CDR3 length equals 15 residues.

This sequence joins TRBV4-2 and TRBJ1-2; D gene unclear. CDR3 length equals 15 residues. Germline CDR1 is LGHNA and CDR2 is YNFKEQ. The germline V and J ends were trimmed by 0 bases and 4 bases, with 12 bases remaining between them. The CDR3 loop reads CASSQEPGRSYGYTF. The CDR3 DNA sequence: TGTGCCAGCAGCCAAGAACCAGGAAGAAGCTATGGCTACACCTTC.

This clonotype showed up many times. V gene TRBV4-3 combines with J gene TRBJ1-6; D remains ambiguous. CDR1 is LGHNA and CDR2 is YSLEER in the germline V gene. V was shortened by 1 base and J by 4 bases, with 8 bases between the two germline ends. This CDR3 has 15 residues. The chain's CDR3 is CASSQGQAYNSPLHF. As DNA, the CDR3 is TGCGCCAGCAGCCAAGGGCAGGCTTATAATTCACCCCTCCACTTT.

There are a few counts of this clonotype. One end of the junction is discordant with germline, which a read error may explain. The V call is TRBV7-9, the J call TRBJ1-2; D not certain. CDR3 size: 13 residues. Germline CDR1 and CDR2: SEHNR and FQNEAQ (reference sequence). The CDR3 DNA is TGTGCCAGCAGCTTAGTAGGGAACTATGGCCACACCTTC. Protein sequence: CASSLVGNYGHTF.

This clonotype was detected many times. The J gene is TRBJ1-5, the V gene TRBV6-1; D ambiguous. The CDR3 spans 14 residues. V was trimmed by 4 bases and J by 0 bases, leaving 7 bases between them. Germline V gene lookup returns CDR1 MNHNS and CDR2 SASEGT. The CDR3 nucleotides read TGTGCCAGCAGTGCTACGGTTAGCAATCAGCCCCAGCATTTT. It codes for CASSATVSNQPQHF.

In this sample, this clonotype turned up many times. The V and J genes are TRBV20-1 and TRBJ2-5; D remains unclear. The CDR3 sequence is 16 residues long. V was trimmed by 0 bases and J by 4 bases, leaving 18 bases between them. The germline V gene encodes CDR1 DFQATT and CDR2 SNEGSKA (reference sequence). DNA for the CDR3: TGCAGTGCTAGAGATCTGCGCACGCCGGATATAGAGACCCAGTACTTC. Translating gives CSARDLRTPDIETQYF.

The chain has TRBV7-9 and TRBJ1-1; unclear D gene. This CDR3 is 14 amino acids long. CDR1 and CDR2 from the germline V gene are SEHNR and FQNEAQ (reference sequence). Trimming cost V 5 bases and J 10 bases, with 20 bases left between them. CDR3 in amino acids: CASSRAALETVAFF. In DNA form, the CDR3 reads TGTGCCAGCAGCCGAGCTGCACTCGAAACGGTAGCTTTCTTT.

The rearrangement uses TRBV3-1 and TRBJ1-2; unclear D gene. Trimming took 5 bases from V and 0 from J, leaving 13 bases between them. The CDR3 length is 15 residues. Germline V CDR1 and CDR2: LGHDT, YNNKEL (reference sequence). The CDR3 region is CASSTRSDPNYGYTF. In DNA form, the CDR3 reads TGTGCCAGCAGCACCCGATCCGATCCTAACTATGGCTACACCTTC.

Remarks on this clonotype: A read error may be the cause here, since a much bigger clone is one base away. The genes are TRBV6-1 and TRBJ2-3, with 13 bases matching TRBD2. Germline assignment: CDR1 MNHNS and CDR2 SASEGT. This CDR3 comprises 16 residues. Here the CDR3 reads CASSGGTSGAVDTQCF. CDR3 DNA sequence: TGTGCCAGCAGTGGCGGGACTAGCGGGGCCGTGGATACGCAGTGTTTT.

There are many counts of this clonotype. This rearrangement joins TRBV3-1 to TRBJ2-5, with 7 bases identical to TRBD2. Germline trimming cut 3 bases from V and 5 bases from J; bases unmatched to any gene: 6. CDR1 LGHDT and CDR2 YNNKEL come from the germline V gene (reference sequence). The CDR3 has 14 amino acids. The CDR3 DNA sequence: TGTGCCAGCAGCCAGGGCGGGAGAAAGGAGACCCAGTACTTC. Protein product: CASSQGGRKETQYF.

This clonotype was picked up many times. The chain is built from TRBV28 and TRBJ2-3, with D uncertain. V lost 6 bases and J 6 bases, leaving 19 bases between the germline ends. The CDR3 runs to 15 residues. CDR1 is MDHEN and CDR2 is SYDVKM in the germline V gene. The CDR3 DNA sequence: TGTGCCAGCAGCGCTGGGTGGGCCGAGGTGGATACGCAGTATTTT. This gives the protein CASSAGWAEVDTQYF.

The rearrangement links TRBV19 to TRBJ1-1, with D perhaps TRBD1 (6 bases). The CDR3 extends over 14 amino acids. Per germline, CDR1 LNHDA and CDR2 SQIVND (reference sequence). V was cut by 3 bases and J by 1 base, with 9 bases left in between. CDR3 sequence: CASSMDSPNTEAFF. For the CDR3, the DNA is TGTGCCAGTAGTATGGACAGTCCGAACACTGAAGCTTTCTTT.